These T cell receptor beta chains were read from a single sample in a study of response to subunit inactivated influenza vaccine. TCRdb used MiXCR to reprocess the RT-PCR reads, holding one entry per CDR3 protein. The sample lists about 310,000 distinct CDR3 sequences; just over 20% were seen once. The material was PBMCs from blood, obtained less than 22 months after vaccination. The origin of the receptors is a man between 50 and 69 years old who received an inactivated influenza vaccine. Both conserved end residues are part of each CDR3. D genes are given only for firm matches. Clone size is shown for a subset of rows, as once, few, many or a class of expanded clone.

V gene,D gene,J gene,clone size,CDR3 DNA,CDR3 protein
TRBV20-1,.,TRBJ1-1,.,TGCAGTGCTAGCGGGGGGGCCAACACTGAAGCTTTCTTT,CSASGGANTEAFF
TRBV5-5,TRBD1,TRBJ1-2,few,TGTGCCAGCAGCTTATTCCGGGACAGGATAACCTATGGCTACACCTTC,CASSLFRDRITYGYTF
TRBV5-1,TRBD1,TRBJ1-6,few,TGCGCCAGCAGCGGGACAGGGCTGCTTGATAACTCACCCCTCCACTTT,CASSGTGLLDNSPLHF
TRBV20-1,.,TRBJ2-7,.,TGCAGTGCTAGCTCAAGCCACGGATCCTCCTACGAGCAGTACTTC,CSASSSHGSSYEQYF
TRBV10-3,.,TRBJ1-5,.,TGTGCCATCAGTGGAGGGAGCAATCAGCCCCAGCATTTT,CAISGGSNQPQHF
TRBV28,.,TRBJ2-1,few,TGTGCCAGCATAAACTGGGGGGTGAAGAGGCAGTTCTTC,CASINWGVKRQFF
TRBV28,.,TRBJ2-4,.,TGTGCCAGCAGTCCTGGACTTATTCAGTACTTC,CASSPGLIQYF
TRBV6-2/TRBV6-3,.,TRBJ1-1,many,TGTGCCAGCAATACGAGAGCCGACACTGAAGCTTTCTTT,CASNTRADTEAFF
TRBV18,TRBD2,TRBJ2-4,few,TGTGCCAGCTCACCCGGACTAGCGGGGGGCCTAATCCCTCTAAGCCAAAGGGACATTCAGTACTTC,CASSPGLAGGLIPLSQRDIQYF
TRBV3-1,TRBD2,TRBJ2-7,.,TGTGCCAGCAGCCAAGATGGGCCTAGCGGGGTTAACTACGAGCAGTACTTC,CASSQDGPSGVNYEQYF
TRBV4-2,.,TRBJ2-7,.,TGTGCCAGCAGCTTATCAGGGGCCTACGAGCAGTACTTC,CASSLSGAYEQYF
TRBV12-3/TRBV12-4,.,TRBJ1-6,.,TGTGCCAGCAGTTTGGGCAGCTTTAATTCACCCCTCCACTTT,CASSLGSFNSPLHF
TRBV2,.,TRBJ1-1,few,TGTGCCAGCAGTGAAGCGCCCTTGCCGAGGACATCTGAAGCTTTCTTT,CASSEAPLPRTSEAFF
TRBV6-2/TRBV6-3,.,TRBJ1-2,.,TGTGCCAGCAGCGATATGACAGATGGCTACACCTTC,CASSDMTDGYTF
TRBV6-5,.,TRBJ1-5,.,TGTGCCAGCAGTTCACCGGGACAGCCCCAGCATTTT,CASSSPGQPQHF
TRBV4-3,TRBD2,TRBJ2-7,.,TGCGCCAGCAGCCAAGAACCTAGCGGGACGGGGGAGCAGTACTTC,CASSQEPSGTGEQYF
TRBV6-2/TRBV6-3,.,TRBJ2-1,few,TGTGCCAGCAGCTTAACCCGGGACTGGCCTTACAATGAGCAGTTCTTC,CASSLTRDWPYNEQFF
TRBV6-1,.,TRBJ1-1,.,TGTGCCAGCAGGAGACAGCTTAACATGAACACTGAAGCTTTCTTT,CASRRQLNMNTEAFF
TRBV5-1,.,TRBJ1-3,.,TGCGCCAGCAGCTTGGGGGCAGGGTCAACTGGAAACACCATATATTTT,CASSLGAGSTGNTIYF
TRBV28,.,TRBJ2-3,.,TGTGCCAGCAGCTGGATTAAGGAGGGAGGAGCCAAAGATACGCAGTATTTT,CASSWIKEGGAKDTQYF
TRBV7-2,.,TRBJ1-1,few,TGTGCCAGCAGCTTCTCAGGGGCTTGGAACGCTGAAGCTTTCTTT,CASSFSGAWNAEAFF
TRBV20-1,TRBD1,TRBJ2-6,.,TGCAGTGCTTCGCCGCCCCAGGGGGCTGGTGGGGCCAACGTCCTGACTTTC,CSASPPQGAGGANVLTF
TRBV12-3/TRBV12-4,.,TRBJ1-5,.,TGTGCCAGCAGTTTCAGGGTGAATCAGCCCCAGCATTTT,CASSFRVNQPQHF
TRBV11-2,.,TRBJ2-1,.,TGTGCCAGCAGCTTAGTCGGGATGCGGGAGCAGTTCTTC,CASSLVGMREQFF
TRBV28,.,TRBJ1-2,many,TGTGCCAGCAGCCTTGGACAGCTGGGGGGCTACACCTTC,CASSLGQLGGYTF
TRBV29-1,TRBD2,TRBJ2-7,few,TGCAGCGTTGGCTTTGGTAGCGGGTTCTACGAGCAGTACTTC,CSVGFGSGFYEQYF
TRBV20-1,TRBD1,TRBJ1-2,few,TGCAGTGCTAGACTAGAGACAGGGGACGGCTACACCTTC,CSARLETGDGYTF
TRBV9,TRBD1,TRBJ1-5,.,TGTGCCAGCAGTTGGGGGACAGCGCCTAATCAGCCCCAGCATTTT,CASSWGTAPNQPQHF
TRBV6-2/TRBV6-3,TRBD2,TRBJ2-5,.,TGTGCCAGCAGTTACTACCAGCGGGGGCCACAAGAGACCCAGTACTTC,CASSYYQRGPQETQYF
TRBV6-1,TRBD1,TRBJ2-1,.,TGTGCCAGCAGCAAAAGGACAGGGCCATACAATGAGCAGTTCTTC,CASSKRTGPYNEQFF
TRBV5-5,.,TRBJ2-1,.,TGTGCCAGCAGCTTGGAGTGGACGGTCTACAATGAGCAGTTCTTC,CASSLEWTVYNEQFF
TRBV7-8,.,TRBJ1-2,.,TGTGCCAGCAGCTTAGGGACGGGGGCTTCCTATGGCTACACCTTC,CASSLGTGASYGYTF
TRBV5-1,.,TRBJ2-5,few,TGCGCCAGCAGCCCCCTTGGACAAGAGACCCAGTACTTC,CASSPLGQETQYF
TRBV18,TRBD1,TRBJ2-4,.,TGTGCCAGCTCACTCGGGACAGGGGACATTCAGTACTTC,CASSLGTGDIQYF
TRBV7-9,TRBD1,TRBJ2-2,few,TGTGCCAGCAGAGTGCCGGGACAGGTACTTGTAACCGGGGAGCTGTTTTTT,CASRVPGQVLVTGELFF
TRBV21-1,.,TRBJ2-3,many,TGTGCCAGCAGCAAAGGGGGGGACGCCAACCTCATGACAGATACGCAGTATTTT,CASSKGGDANLMTDTQYF
TRBV5-6,.,TRBJ1-2,medium-sized,TGTGCCAGCAGCGGTGACTATGGCTACACCTTC,CASSGDYGYTF
TRBV7-9,TRBD1,TRBJ1-6,many,TGTGCCAGCAGCCATGGGACAGTGACCCCCTATGATTCACCCCTCCACTTT,CASSHGTVTPYDSPLHF
TRBV4-3,.,TRBJ1-6,many,TGCGCCAGCATCAAGTCGGCAGTTCTTAATTCACCCCTCCACTTT,CASIKSAVLNSPLHF
TRBV27,.,TRBJ2-1,.,TGTGCCAGCAGTTTAAGTCAGGGAAGGAATGAGCAGTTCTTC,CASSLSQGRNEQFF
TRBV18,.,TRBJ2-7,.,TGTGCCAGCTCACCCGCGAGTGGTTCTGTCTCCTACGAGCAGTACTTC,CASSPASGSVSYEQYF
TRBV20-1,TRBD1,TRBJ1-2,.,TGCAGTACTTTGACAGGGGGAAGCTATGGCTACACCTTC,CSTLTGGSYGYTF
TRBV6-6,.,TRBJ1-1,few,TGTGCCAGCAGTCGGGTCGCGAACACTGAAGCTTTCTTT,CASSRVANTEAFF
TRBV14,.,TRBJ1-2,few,TGTGCCAGCAGCCCCGGGGCATACTATGGCTACACCTTC,CASSPGAYYGYTF
TRBV12-3/TRBV12-4,.,TRBJ2-1,few,TGTGCCAGCAGTTCGCCGGGACACAATTACAATGAGCAGTTCTTC,CASSSPGHNYNEQFF
TRBV2,TRBD1,TRBJ1-2,.,TGTGCCAGCAGTTCGTCAGGGGGAATGAACTATGGCTACACCTTC,CASSSSGGMNYGYTF